The rows below give T cell receptor beta chains drawn from one sample of a study of shared clonotypes between healthy human individuals. The repertoire was sequenced with immunoSEQ multiplex PCR; TCRdb's copy has only in-frame clones and lacks some. The sample has around 1.1 million clones, about 84% seen once; the top ten hold 0.55% to 0.7%. Sequences were obtained from memory CD4+ T cells from PBMCs. The receptors shown here come from a man between 18 and 29 years old in good health. Some clones in this sample may be carry-over from other donors' samples. Both conserved end residues are part of each CDR3. D genes are given only for firm matches. A row's size may be missing; if present it is once, few, many or a size class.

D: NA
V: TRBV5-4
J: TRBJ2-1
size: NA
DNA: TGTGCCAGCAGCCGTGTTACTGAGCAGTTCTTC
CDR3: CASSRVTEQFF

D: TRBD2
V: TRBV14
J: TRBJ2-7
size: few
DNA: TGTGCCAGCAGCCAAAAGGGAGGGACCTACGAGCAGTACTTC
CDR3: CASSQKGGTYEQYF

D: NA
V: TRBV18
J: TRBJ1-1
size: NA
DNA: TGTGCCAGCTCACCATGGGAGCGAGGCATGAACACTGAAGCTTTCTTT
CDR3: CASSPWERGMNTEAFF

D: NA
V: TRBV19
J: TRBJ1-5
size: once
DNA: TGTGCCAGTAGTGGCGGGGGCCTCAATCAGCCCCAGCATTTT
CDR3: CASSGGGLNQPQHF

D: NA
V: TRBV18
J: TRBJ1-2
size: NA
DNA: TGTGCCAGCTCACCCTCGGTCCGGCTGGGAAGCTACACCTTC
CDR3: CASSPSVRLGSYTF

D: TRBD2
V: TRBV15
J: TRBJ2-7
size: once
DNA: TGTGCCACCAGCAGGGGCCCGACTAGCAGCTATGTCGAGCAGTACTTC
CDR3: CATSRGPTSSYVEQYF

D: NA
V: TRBV7-2
J: TRBJ2-5
size: NA
DNA: TGTGCCAGCAGCTTACTGGGGAGAGGGGTGGGGACCCAGTACTTC
CDR3: CASSLLGRGVGTQYF

D: NA
V: TRBV13
J: TRBJ2-7
size: NA
DNA: TGTGCCAGCAGCTCGTCTAGCGAATCGCCATCCTACGAGCAGTACTTC
CDR3: CASSSSSESPSYEQYF

D: TRBD2
V: TRBV28
J: TRBJ2-7
size: NA
DNA: TGTGCCATTGGAAGTAGCGGGAGTCTACACGAGCAGTACTTC
CDR3: CAIGSSGSLHEQYF

D: TRBD1
V: TRBV5-1
J: TRBJ1-1
size: NA
DNA: TGCGCCAGCAGCTTGAAGGGACAGGACACTGAAGCTTTCTTT
CDR3: CASSLKGQDTEAFF

D: NA
V: TRBV5-6
J: TRBJ1-1
size: NA
DNA: TGTGCCAGCAGCGCTCGAGATAGAGGCACTGAAGCTTTCTTT
CDR3: CASSARDRGTEAFF

D: NA
V: TRBV6-5
J: TRBJ2-1
size: NA
DNA: TGTGCCAGTGGCAGGTTTCGAAGCTCCTACAATGAGCAGTTCTTC
CDR3: CASGRFRSSYNEQFF

D: TRBD1
V: TRBV7-3
J: TRBJ2-7
size: NA
DNA: TGTGCCAGCAGCTTTAACCCGGGACAGGGGGGCGAGCAGTACTTC
CDR3: CASSFNPGQGGEQYF

D: NA
V: TRBV7-2
J: TRBJ2-2
size: NA
DNA: TGTGCCAGCCGAAACAGCGGGTACAACACCGGGGAGCTGTTTTTT
CDR3: CASRNSGYNTGELFF

D: NA
V: TRBV7-2
J: TRBJ2-2
size: NA
DNA: TGTGCCAGCAGCTTTACTTCGAACACCGGGGAGCTGTTTTTT
CDR3: CASSFTSNTGELFF

D: NA
V: TRBV2
J: TRBJ2-7
size: many
DNA: TGTGCCAGCAGTGAAGGGCAGGGATCCTACGAGCAGTACTTC
CDR3: CASSEGQGSYEQYF

D: TRBD1
V: TRBV7-9
J: TRBJ1-1
size: NA
DNA: TGTGCCAGCAGCTCACCCCGGGGACAGGGGCGAGCTTTCTTT
CDR3: CASSSPRGQGRAFF

D: NA
V: TRBV20-1
J: TRBJ1-4
size: NA
DNA: TGCAGTGCTAGAGTCAATGAAAAACTGTTTTTT
CDR3: CSARVNEKLFF

D: NA
V: TRBV7-2
J: TRBJ2-3
size: NA
DNA: TGTGCCAGCAGCCGGCGAGGGCTAGGGTCAGATACGCAGTATTTT
CDR3: CASSRRGLGSDTQYF